Detailed here is one T cell receptor beta chain. Its antigen is not known. This CDR3 is 16 amino acids long. The V and J ends lost 6 bases and 0 bases, in that order; junction bases with no gene match: 9. The germline CDR1 and CDR2 sequences are MNHNS and SASEGT. The PCR made use of 60 Vbeta and 13 Jbeta primers. Data came from immunoSEQ multiplex PCR; TCRdb stores just in-frame clones and leaves some out. The sample shows approximately 97,000 clones, roughly 60% of them seen only once. This sample is drawn from a study of cytomegalovirus exposure and HLA in healthy donors. Study findings and constraints: From TCR beta sequences, most subjects' HLA-A and HLA-B alleles were reportedly predicted accurately. Most TCR sequences showed up rarely, but some public TCRs showed up in many donors. An Asian-associated ancestry cluster reportedly showed fewer N-insertions than the approximately 650-donor mean in a later analysis. In a later analysis, across HLA loci, associated TCR counts were highest for DRB1, lowest for HLA-C.

V is TRBV6-1 and J is TRBJ2-3, with 7 positions matching TRBD1. The sequence came from a human donor in good health. The sequenced material came from PBMCs. CDR3 sequence reads: CASSESTGVSTDTQYF. The CDR3 region has the DNA TGTGCCAGCAGCGAATCCACAGGGGTTAGCACAGATACGCAGTATTTT.